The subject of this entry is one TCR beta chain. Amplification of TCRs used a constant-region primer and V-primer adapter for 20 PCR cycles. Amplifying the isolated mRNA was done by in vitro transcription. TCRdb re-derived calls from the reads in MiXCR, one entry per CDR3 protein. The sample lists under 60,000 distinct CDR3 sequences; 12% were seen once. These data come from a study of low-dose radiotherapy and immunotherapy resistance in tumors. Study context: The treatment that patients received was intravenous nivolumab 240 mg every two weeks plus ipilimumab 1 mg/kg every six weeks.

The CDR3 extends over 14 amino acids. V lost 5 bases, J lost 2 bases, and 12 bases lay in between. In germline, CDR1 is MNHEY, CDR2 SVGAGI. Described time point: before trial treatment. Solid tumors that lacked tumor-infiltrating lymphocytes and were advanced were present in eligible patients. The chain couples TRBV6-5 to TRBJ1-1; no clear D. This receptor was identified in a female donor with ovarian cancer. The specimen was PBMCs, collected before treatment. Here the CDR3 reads CASSALRENTEAFF. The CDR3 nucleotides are TGTGCCAGCAGTGCCCTGAGGGAAAACACTGAAGCTTTCTTT.